This T cell receptor beta chain emerged from a study of monozygotic twins with inflammatory bowel disease. Study-wide results and limits: Separate T cell subtypes could not be resolved from one another.

Per the germline V gene, CDR1 is MNHEY and CDR2 is SMNVEV (reference sequence). This CDR3 contains 13 residues. Using the 5' RACE reads, TCRdb records one entry per CDR3 protein without DNA. The sample data list some 450,000 distinct CDR3 sequences. Of note for this clonotype: Its antigen is still unknown.

The receptor was derived from a human donor with ulcerative colitis or Crohn's disease, or a healthy co-twin of an affected twin (not recorded which). The chain is built from TRBV27 and TRBJ1-1; the TRBD1 assignment by TCRdb is unverifiable without DNA. The sample consisted of blood. CDR3 sequence reads: CATFSTVNTEAFF.